This T cell receptor (beta chain) comes out of a study of vaccination and CD4 T cells after COVID-19. On this clonotype: The antigen is not known.

Treatment meaning: roughly 11-day PBMC culture with coronavirus spike peptide pools or control peptides (ViraFEST assay). Cultured CD4+ T cell DNA underwent sequencing with the Oncomine TCR Beta short-read assay. TCRdb processed the PCR reads anew with MiXCR; each CDR3 protein has one entry. This table has roughly 14,000 distinct CDR3 sequences, under 55% appearing once. Sequenced material: CD4+ T cells from blood, cultured in vitro, taken before SARS-CoV-2 vaccination. The sequence derives from a human donor who had recovered from COVID-19.

The chain's CDR3 is CASSSHDRGQGYTF. CDR3 DNA: TGTGCCAGCAGCTCTCACGACAGGGGGCAAGGCTACACCTTC. The genes are TRBV7-2 and TRBJ1-2; TRBD1 agrees at 10 bases. The V and J ends lost 4 bases and 8 bases, in that order; junction bases with no gene match: 7. Germline CDR1 reads SGHTA; CDR2 reads FQGNSA. The CDR3 sequence is 14 residues long.